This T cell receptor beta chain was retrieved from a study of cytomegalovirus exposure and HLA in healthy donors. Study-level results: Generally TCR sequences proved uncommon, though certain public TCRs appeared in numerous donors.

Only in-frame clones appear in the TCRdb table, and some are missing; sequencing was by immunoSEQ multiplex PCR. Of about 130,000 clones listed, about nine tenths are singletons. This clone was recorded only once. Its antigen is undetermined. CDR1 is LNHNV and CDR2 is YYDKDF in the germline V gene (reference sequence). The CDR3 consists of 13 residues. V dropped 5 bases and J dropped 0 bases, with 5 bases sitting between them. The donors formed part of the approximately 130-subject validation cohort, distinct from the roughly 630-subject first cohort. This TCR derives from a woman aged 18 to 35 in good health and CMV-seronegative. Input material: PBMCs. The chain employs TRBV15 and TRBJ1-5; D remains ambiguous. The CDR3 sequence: CATSLFSNQPQHF. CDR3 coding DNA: TGTGCCACCAGCCTTTTTAGCAATCAGCCCCAGCATTTT.